The 32 T cell receptor beta chains below were found in one sample sequenced in a study of blood T cell repertoires in COVID-19. Measured with immunoSEQ multiplex PCR; TCRdb has only the in-frame clones, and not every one. The sample has about 500,000 clones, roughly nine tenths seen once; the top ten hold approximately 0.9%. Sequenced sample: peripheral blood. Receptors were obtained from a man between 18 and 29 years old with COVID-19, enrolled during active disease.

The chain couples TRBV10-3 to TRBJ2-5; 10 nucleotides align to TRBD2. CDR3 length: 14 amino acids. The V segment lost 10 bases and the J segment 3 bases; nucleotides outside the gene matches: 8. The germline gives CDR1 ENHRY, CDR2 SYGVKD. CDR3 residues: CATALAGGEETQYF. CDR3 coding DNA: TGTGCCACCGCCTTAGCGGGAGGTGAAGAGACCCAGTACTTC.

CDR3 amino acids: CASRSQGRGLNTEAFF. CDR3 DNA sequence: TGTGCCAGCAGATCCCAAGGACGGGGTTTAAACACTGAAGCTTTCTTT. This sequence joins TRBV27 and TRBJ1-1; D is unclear. The CDR3 has 16 amino acids. Deletions cut 6 bases from V and 2 bases from J, with 19 bases between. In germline, CDR1 is MNHEY, CDR2 SMNVEV (reference sequence).

The chain combines TRBV12-5 with TRBJ1-1; D remains ambiguous. From germline, CDR1 is LGHNT and CDR2 FRNRAP. This CDR3 comprises 13 residues. With 5 bases removed from V and 4 bases from J, the gap between germline ends came to 11 bases. CDR3 DNA: TGTGCTAGTGGTCTCATACCGGTCACTGAAGCTTTCTTT. Amino acid sequence: CASGLIPVTEAFF.

J is TRBJ1-4 and V is TRBV15, with a tentative D call TRBD1 (5 bases). CDR3 length equals 17 residues. Germline V gene lookup returns CDR1 LNHNV and CDR2 YYDKDF (reference sequence). Trimming pared 5 bases from V and 0 bases from J, leaving 16 bases between. CDR3: CATSGLLRQTTNEKLFF. The DNA of the CDR3 is TGTGCCACCAGCGGTCTGCTCCGACAGACAACTAATGAAAAACTGTTTTTT.

The rearrangement uses TRBV2 and TRBJ2-2; 7 nucleotides match TRBD2. The CDR3 loop spans 17 amino acids. Germline assignment: CDR1 SNHLY and CDR2 FYNNEI. J lost 2 bases, V lost 6 bases, and 12 bases had no gene match. The CDR3 nucleotides read TGTGCCAGCAGCGCCTTTCAGCGGGGCCACAACACCGGGGAGCTGTTTTTT. It is translated as CASSAFQRGHNTGELFF.

The chain employs TRBV5-1 and TRBJ2-1, with 9 bases aligning to TRBD1. With 8 bases clipped from V and 6 bases from J, the junction kept 6 bases outside the gene matches. The length of the CDR3 is 13 residues. Looked up from germline, CDR1 is SGHRS and CDR2 is YFSETQ. DNA for the CDR3: TGCGCCAGTCAGGCGACAGGGGGCAATGAGCAGTTCTTC. The encoded protein is CASQATGGNEQFF.

CDR3 sequence: CSASYIAGRTTTQYF. DNA for the CDR3: TGCAGTGCTAGTTACATAGCGGGACGGACAACGACCCAGTACTTC. The J gene is TRBJ2-5, the V gene TRBV20-1; 8 nucleotides agree with TRBD2. This CDR3 contains 15 residues. With V trimmed by 3 bases and J by 7 bases, 13 bases remained unmatched. Germline CDR1 reads DFQATT; CDR2 reads SNEGSKA (reference sequence).

The rearrangement links TRBV18 to TRBJ1-4, with 12 nucleotides matching TRBD1. After removal of 5 bases from V and 8 bases from J, the junction contained 15 bases not matched to a gene. The germline V gene has CDR1 KGHSH and CDR2 LQKENI. The CDR3 contains 18 residues. The CDR3 loop reads CASSFTGTGGISSEKLFF. In DNA form, the CDR3 reads TGTGCCAGCTCATTCACCGGGACAGGGGGCATATCTAGCGAAAAACTGTTTTTT.

This clone was seen a single time. J is TRBJ2-2 and V is TRBV19; TRBD2 might be the D (5 bases). The V end was cut by 5 bases, the J end by 5 bases, with 12 bases between. The CDR3 totals 14 residues. Germline assignment: CDR1 LNHDA and CDR2 SQIVND (reference sequence). The CDR3 DNA reads TGTGCCAGTAGTGCGGACCGGGGAACCGGGGAGCTGTTTTTT. Protein: CASSADRGTGELFF.

This clone was seen only once. This chain connects TRBV11-1 to TRBJ2-1; D unresolved. V lost 4 bases to trimming and J lost 12 bases, with 16 bases between them. Germline V gene sequence: CDR1 SGHAT, CDR2 FQDESV (reference sequence). The CDR3 is 13 residues long. The CDR3 loop is CASSSRPSEGQFF. The CDR3 DNA follows: TGTGCCAGCAGCTCCAGACCGAGCGAAGGGCAGTTCTTC.

This clone was seen only once. The CDR3 sequence: CASSKGGYGYTF. DNA of the CDR3: TGTGCCAGCAGCAAGGGGGGGTACGGCTACACCTTC. V usage is TRBV7-9 and J usage is TRBJ1-2; tentative D call: TRBD1 (6 bases). CDR1 SEHNR and CDR2 FQNEAQ come from the germline V gene (reference sequence). CDR3 length: 12 amino acids. Trimming removed 5 bases from V and 8 bases from J, with 12 bases in between.

The chain combines TRBV7-3 with TRBJ2-6; D is possibly TRBD1 (6 bases). CDR3 size: 19 residues. CDR1 SGHTA and CDR2 FQGTGA come from the germline V gene. Trimming shortened V by 5 bases and J by 0 bases, and 20 bases separated the two germline ends. CDR3 in amino acids: CASSIRTVQPHSGANVLTF. CDR3 DNA: TGTGCCAGCAGCATCCGGACAGTTCAACCCCACTCTGGGGCCAACGTCCTGACTTTC.

The V call is TRBV29-1, the J call TRBJ2-1; TRBD2 might be the D (7 bases). From germline, CDR1 is SQVTM and CDR2 ANQGSEA. This CDR3 is 12 amino acids long. Trimming removed 0 bases at V and 8 bases at J, with 8 bases between. The CDR3 DNA reads as TGCAGCGTTGAAGAAGGGGGGGATGAGCAGTTCTTC. It codes for CSVEEGGDEQFF.

The J gene is TRBJ2-1, the V gene TRBV5-4; 14 bases agree with TRBD2. V was clipped by 4 bases and J by 7 bases; unmatched bases: 7. The CDR3 consists of 16 residues. The germline CDR1 and CDR2 sequences are SGHNT and YYREEE (reference sequence). The CDR3 protein is CASSKGLAGAGNEQFF. The CDR3 DNA reads as TGTGCCAGCAGCAAGGGACTAGCGGGAGCCGGGAATGAGCAGTTCTTC.

The rearrangement links TRBV7-9 to TRBJ1-2; TRBD1 aligns across 9 bases. CDR3 length: 13 residues. The germline V gene has CDR1 SEHNR and CDR2 FQNEAQ (reference sequence). V gave up 7 bases and J gave up 3 bases; unmatched junction bases: 3. This CDR3 reads CASTGQGHYGYTF. The CDR3 DNA follows: TGTGCCAGCACCGGACAGGGGCACTATGGCTACACCTTC.

The chain uses TRBV5-1 and TRBJ2-4, with 8 nucleotides matching TRBD1. The V gene's germline CDR1 is SGHRS and CDR2 YFSETQ. This CDR3 comprises 12 residues. The trim removed 4 bases at V and 7 bases at J, leaving 1 base unmatched. CDR3 in DNA: TGCGCCAGCAGCAGACAGGGGAACATTCAGTACTTC. Protein sequence: CASSRQGNIQYF. The entire variable domain, with the rest obtained from reference TRBV5-1 and TRBJ2-4, is as follows: KAGVTQTPRYLIKTRGQQVTLSCSPISGHRSVSWYQQTPGQGLQFLFEYFSETQRNKGNFPGRFSGRQFSNSRSEMNVSTLELGDSALYLCASSRQGNIQYFGAGTRLSVL.

This clone was detected a few times. V and J are TRBV6-1 and TRBJ2-1, with D possibly matching TRBD1 (5 bases). Looked up from germline, CDR1 is MNHNS and CDR2 is SASEGT. V was pared by 3 bases and J by 2 bases, with 8 bases between. The CDR3 loop spans 14 amino acids. The CDR3 sequence is CASSDGHTYNEQFF. CDR3 sequence (DNA): TGTGCCAGCAGTGACGGACACACCTACAATGAGCAGTTCTTC.

The CDR3 here is CASSLRPGDRLSPLHF. CDR3 in DNA: TGTGCCAGCAGTTTGCGGCCGGGGGACAGGCTTTCCCCCCTCCACTTT. The rearrangement links TRBV27 to TRBJ1-6, with 8 bases matching TRBD1. From germline, CDR1 is MNHEY and CDR2 SMNVEV (reference sequence). V dropped 3 bases and J dropped 13; count of bases not matched to a gene: 14. The CDR3 extends over 16 amino acids.

This chain uses TRBV18 with TRBJ1-2; 7 bases line up with TRBD1. The length of the CDR3 is 14 residues. J was trimmed by 0 bases and V by 5 bases; bases with no gene match: 3. The germline V gene encodes CDR1 KGHSH and CDR2 LQKENI. The CDR3 nucleotides read TGTGCCAGCTCAGAGGGGACAGCTAACTATGGCTACACCTTC. Amino acids: CASSEGTANYGYTF.

This clone was counted a single time. V is TRBV2 and J is TRBJ2-6; D perhaps matches TRBD2 (5 bases). This CDR3 has 16 residues. Germline V gene lookup returns CDR1 SNHLY and CDR2 FYNNEI. Trimming stripped 2 bases from V and 0 bases from J, with 8 bases between. CDR3 residues: CASSESGSSGANVLTF. The CDR3 region has the DNA TGTGCCAGCAGTGAAAGTGGGAGCTCTGGGGCCAACGTCCTGACTTTC.

The chain joins TRBV6-5 to TRBJ1-5, with TRBD1 as a possible D gene (5 bases). V was trimmed by 2 bases and J by 6 bases, leaving 11 bases between them. Germline CDR1 MNHEY, CDR2 SVGAGI. The CDR3 loop spans 14 amino acids. CDR3 sequence (DNA): TGTGCCAGCAGTTACGGGCAGGGCTCTCAGCCCCAGCATTTT. This encodes CASSYGQGSQPQHF.

The V call is TRBV11-2, the J call TRBJ1-2; perhaps TRBD1 as D (5 bases). Germline CDR1 reads SGHAT; CDR2 reads FQNNGV. Trimming removed 1 base from V and 2 bases from J, with 8 bases in between. This CDR3 spans 14 amino acids. CDR3 nucleotide sequence: TGTGCCAGCAGCTTAGTCAGGGTAAACTATGGCTACACCTTC. Translated: CASSLVRVNYGYTF.

This clone was counted once. The genes are TRBV6-5 and TRBJ2-5; D unclear. This CDR3 is built from 13 residues. The ends were cut back, 3 bases at V and 2 bases at J, with 7 bases in the middle. In germline, CDR1 is MNHEY, CDR2 SVGAGI. This CDR3 reads CASSYLRQETQYF. CDR3 nucleotide sequence: TGTGCCAGCAGTTATTTGAGGCAAGAGACCCAGTACTTC.

This rearrangement joins TRBV7-2 to TRBJ2-1, with 7 bases lining up with TRBD1. Per the germline V gene, CDR1 is SGHTA and CDR2 is FQGNSA. With 5 bases clipped from V and 5 bases from J, the junction kept 9 bases outside the gene matches. This CDR3 region has 15 residues. This CDR3 reads CASSRNTGTDNEQFF. For the CDR3, the DNA is TGTGCCAGCAGCCGTAATACCGGGACAGACAATGAGCAGTTCTTC.

This chain uses TRBV14 with TRBJ1-2, with D hard to call. This CDR3 has 13 amino acids. Per the germline V gene, CDR1 is SGHDN and CDR2 is FVKESK. V lost 0 bases to trimming and J lost 5 bases, with 7 bases between them. CDR3 residues: CASSQDYSYGYTF. The CDR3 DNA sequence: TGTGCCAGCAGCCAAGATTACTCATATGGCTACACCTTC.

The genes are TRBV24-1 and TRBJ2-5; D possibly corresponds to TRBD2 (6 bases). Looked up from germline, CDR1 is KGHDR and CDR2 is SFDVKD. Trimming cost V 4 bases and J 2 bases, with 16 bases left between them. CDR3 length: 16 amino acids. The CDR3 reads CATSDPTGTYQETQYF. The CDR3, as DNA: TGTGCCACCAGTGACCCCACGGGGACTTATCAAGAGACCCAGTACTTC.

The CDR3 DNA reads TGTGCCAGTAGTTATGGCGGGAGTTATGAGCAGTTCTTC. Protein: CASSYGGSYEQFF. The chain employs TRBV19 and TRBJ2-1; TRBD2 matches 7 bases. V was pared by 5 bases and J by 8 bases, with 6 bases of the junction left unmatched. Germline assignment: CDR1 LNHDA and CDR2 SQIVND (reference sequence). CDR3 length: 13 residues.

Worth noting for this clone: The same CDR3 also results from other DNA sequences found in this sample. V usage is TRBV7-9 and J usage is TRBJ2-7, with D tentatively TRBD2 (5 bases). The CDR3 runs to 13 residues. V was trimmed by 2 bases and J by 3 bases, leaving 8 bases between them. Germline loops: CDR1 SEHNR, CDR2 FQNEAQ (reference sequence). The CDR3 region has the DNA TGTGCCAGCAGCTTACCTAGCAGCTACGAGCAGTACTTC. Translated, it gives CASSLPSSYEQYF.

The sample holds one count of this clone. V usage is TRBV28 and J usage is TRBJ1-5; TRBD1 aligns across 7 bases. The junction had 12 bases not matched to a gene; V was cut back by 3 bases and J by 4 bases. The CDR3 contains 17 residues. Looked up from germline, CDR1 is MDHEN and CDR2 is SYDVKM. CDR3 DNA sequence: TGTGCCAGCAGTTTCACAGGTAGGGGGCATCGGAATCAGCCCCAGCATTTT. This translates into CASSFTGRGHRNQPQHF.

This chain links TRBV28 with TRBJ2-1; tentative D call: TRBD2 (6 bases). Trimming pared 5 bases from V and 1 base from J, leaving 9 bases between. The length of the CDR3 is 14 residues. The V gene's germline CDR1 is MDHEN and CDR2 SYDVKM. CDR3 loop: CASSGGTSYNEQFF. The CDR3 nucleotides are TGTGCCAGCAGTGGTGGGACTTCCTACAATGAGCAGTTCTTC. Complete variable domain (other parts from reference TRBV28 and TRBJ2-1): DVKVTQSSRYLVKRTGEKVFLECVQDMDHENMFWYRQDPGLGLRLIYFSYDVKMKEKGDIPEGYSVSREKKERFSLILESASTNQTSMYLCASSGGTSYNEQFFGPGTRLTVL.

CDR3 sequence (DNA): TGTGCCAGCAGCTCCTTTTCGGGAGGGCCGAGATTATACAATGAGCAGTTCTTC. As protein: CASSSFSGGPRLYNEQFF. The chain couples TRBV5-4 to TRBJ2-1; 8 bases map to TRBD2. This CDR3 contains 18 residues. After removal of 3 bases from V and 4 bases from J, the junction contained 15 bases not matched to a gene. Germline loops: CDR1 SGHNT, CDR2 YYREEE (reference sequence).

The sample holds a few counts of this clone. The chain combines TRBV11-3 with TRBJ1-2, with no clear D. The CDR3 sequence is 15 residues long. Looked up from germline, CDR1 is SGHNT and CDR2 is YENEEA. Trimming removed 5 bases at V and 1 base at J, with 14 bases between. The chain's CDR3 is CASSPTEFNNYGYTF. CDR3 nucleotides: TGTGCCAGCAGCCCCACAGAGTTTAATAACTATGGCTACACCTTC.